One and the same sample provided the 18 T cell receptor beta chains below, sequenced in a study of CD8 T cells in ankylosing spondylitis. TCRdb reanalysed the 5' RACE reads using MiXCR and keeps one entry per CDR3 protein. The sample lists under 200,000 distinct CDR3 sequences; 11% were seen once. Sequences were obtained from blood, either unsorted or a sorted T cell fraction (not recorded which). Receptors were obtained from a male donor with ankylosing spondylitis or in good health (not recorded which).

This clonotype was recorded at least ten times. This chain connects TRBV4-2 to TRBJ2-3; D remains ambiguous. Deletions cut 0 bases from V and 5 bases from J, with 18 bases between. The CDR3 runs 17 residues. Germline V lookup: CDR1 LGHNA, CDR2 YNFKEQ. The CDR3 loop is CASSQDSAASRKDTQYF. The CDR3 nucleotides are TGTGCCAGCAGCCAAGATTCCGCCGCCTCAAGGAAAGATACGCAGTATTTT.

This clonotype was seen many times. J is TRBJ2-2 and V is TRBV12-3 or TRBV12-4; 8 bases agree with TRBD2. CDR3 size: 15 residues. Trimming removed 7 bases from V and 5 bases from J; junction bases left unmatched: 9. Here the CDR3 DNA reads TGTGCCAGCATACCAGCGGGAGTCGGGACCGGGGAGCTGTTTTTT. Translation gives CASIPAGVGTGELFF.

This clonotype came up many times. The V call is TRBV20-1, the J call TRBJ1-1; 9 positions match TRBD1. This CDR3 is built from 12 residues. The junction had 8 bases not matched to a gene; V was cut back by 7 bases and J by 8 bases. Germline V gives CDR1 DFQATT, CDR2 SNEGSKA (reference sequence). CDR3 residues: CSVKQGAEEAFF. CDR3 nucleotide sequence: TGCAGTGTCAAACAGGGGGCAGAGGAAGCTTTCTTT.

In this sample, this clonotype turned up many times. As DNA, the CDR3 is TGCGCCAGCAGCTTGGATGTGAACACTGAAGCTTTCTTT. It translates to CASSLDVNTEAFF. The chain links TRBV5-1 to TRBJ1-1; D ambiguous. Looked up from germline, CDR1 is SGHRS and CDR2 is YFSETQ. Deletions cut 0 bases from V and 0 bases from J, with 3 bases between. This CDR3 region has 13 residues.

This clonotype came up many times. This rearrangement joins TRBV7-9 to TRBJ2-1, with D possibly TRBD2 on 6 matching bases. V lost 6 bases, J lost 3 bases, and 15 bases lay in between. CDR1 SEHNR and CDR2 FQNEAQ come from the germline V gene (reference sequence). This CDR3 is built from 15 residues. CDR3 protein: CASRPLATYYNEQFF. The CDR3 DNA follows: TGTGCCAGCAGGCCCCTAGCGACTTACTACAATGAGCAGTTCTTC.

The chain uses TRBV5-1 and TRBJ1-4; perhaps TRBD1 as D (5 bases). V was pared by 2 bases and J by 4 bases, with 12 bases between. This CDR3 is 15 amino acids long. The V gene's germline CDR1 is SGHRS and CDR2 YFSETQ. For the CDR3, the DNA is TGCGCCAGCAGCTTATCGGGACCCCGTAATGAAAAACTGTTTTTT. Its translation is CASSLSGPRNEKLFF.

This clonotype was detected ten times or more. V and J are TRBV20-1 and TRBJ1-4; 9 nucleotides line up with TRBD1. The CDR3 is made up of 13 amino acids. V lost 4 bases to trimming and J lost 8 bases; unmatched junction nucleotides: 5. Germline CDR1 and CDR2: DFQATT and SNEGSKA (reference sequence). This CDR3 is CSATGQGGEKLFF. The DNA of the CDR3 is TGCAGTGCTACGGGACAGGGTGGAGAAAAACTGTTTTTT.

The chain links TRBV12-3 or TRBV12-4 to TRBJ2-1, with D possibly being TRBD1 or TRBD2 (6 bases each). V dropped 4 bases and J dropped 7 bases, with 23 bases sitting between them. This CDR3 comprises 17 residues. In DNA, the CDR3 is TGTGCCAGCAGTTCCGATAAGTGGGGGGCAGCTGTAAATGAGCAGTTCTTC. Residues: CASSSDKWGAAVNEQFF.

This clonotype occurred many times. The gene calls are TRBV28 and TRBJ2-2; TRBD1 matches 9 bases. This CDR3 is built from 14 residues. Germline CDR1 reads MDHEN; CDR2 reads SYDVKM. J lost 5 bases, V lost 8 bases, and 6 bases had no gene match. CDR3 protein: CASLQGAHTGELFF. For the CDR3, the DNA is TGTGCCAGCCTACAGGGGGCGCATACCGGGGAGCTGTTTTTT.

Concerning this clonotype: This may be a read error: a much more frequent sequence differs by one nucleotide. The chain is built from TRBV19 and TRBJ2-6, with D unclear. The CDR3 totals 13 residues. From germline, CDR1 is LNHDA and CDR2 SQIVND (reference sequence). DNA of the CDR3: TGTGCCGGTAGCCCTGATGGGGCCAACGTCCTGACTTTC. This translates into CAGSPDGANVLTF.

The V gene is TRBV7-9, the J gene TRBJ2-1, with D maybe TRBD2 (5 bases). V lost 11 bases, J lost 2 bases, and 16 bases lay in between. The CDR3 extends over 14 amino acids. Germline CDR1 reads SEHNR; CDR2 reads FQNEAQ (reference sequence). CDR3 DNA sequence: TGTGCCGGTGCCGGGAACAGAACCTACAATGAGCAGTTCTTC. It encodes CAGAGNRTYNEQFF.

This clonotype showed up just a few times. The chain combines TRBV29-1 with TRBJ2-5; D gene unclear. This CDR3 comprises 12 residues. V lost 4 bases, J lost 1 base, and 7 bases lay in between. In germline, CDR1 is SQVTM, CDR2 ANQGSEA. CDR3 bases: TGCAGCGTTGGATTGCTCCAAGAGACCCAGTACTTC. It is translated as CSVGLLQETQYF.

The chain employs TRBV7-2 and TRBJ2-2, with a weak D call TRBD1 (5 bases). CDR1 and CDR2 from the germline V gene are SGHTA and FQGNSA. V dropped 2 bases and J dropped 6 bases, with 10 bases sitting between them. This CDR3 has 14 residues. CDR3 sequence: CASSLQGSSGELFF. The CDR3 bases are TGTGCCAGCAGCTTACAGGGCAGCTCCGGGGAGCTGTTTTTT.

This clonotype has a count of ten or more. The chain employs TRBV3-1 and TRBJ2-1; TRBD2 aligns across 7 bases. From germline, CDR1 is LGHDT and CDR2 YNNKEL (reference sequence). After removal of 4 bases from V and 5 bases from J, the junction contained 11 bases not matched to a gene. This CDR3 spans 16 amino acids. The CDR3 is CASSPRTRRTNNEQFF. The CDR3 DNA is TGTGCCAGCAGCCCCAGGACTAGACGCACTAACAATGAGCAGTTCTTC.

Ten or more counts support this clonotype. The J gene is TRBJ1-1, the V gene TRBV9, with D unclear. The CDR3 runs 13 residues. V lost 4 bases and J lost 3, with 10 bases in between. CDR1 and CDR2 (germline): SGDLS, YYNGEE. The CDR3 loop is CASSRVGHTEAFF. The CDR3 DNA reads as TGTGCCAGCAGCAGGGTAGGCCACACTGAAGCTTTCTTT.

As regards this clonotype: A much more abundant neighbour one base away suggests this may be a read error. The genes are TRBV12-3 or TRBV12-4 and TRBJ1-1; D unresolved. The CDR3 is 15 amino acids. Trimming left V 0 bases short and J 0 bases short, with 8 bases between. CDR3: CASSLADGMNTEAFF. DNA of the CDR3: TGTGCCAGCAGTTTAGCGGACGGGATGAACACTGAAGCTTTCTTT.

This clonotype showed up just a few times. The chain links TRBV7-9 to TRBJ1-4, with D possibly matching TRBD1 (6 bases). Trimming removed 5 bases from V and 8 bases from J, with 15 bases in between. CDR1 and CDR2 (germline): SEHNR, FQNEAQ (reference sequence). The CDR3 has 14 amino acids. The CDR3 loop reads CASSRTVEGEKLFF. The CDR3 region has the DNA TGTGCCAGCAGCCGGACAGTAGAAGGCGAAAAACTGTTTTTT.

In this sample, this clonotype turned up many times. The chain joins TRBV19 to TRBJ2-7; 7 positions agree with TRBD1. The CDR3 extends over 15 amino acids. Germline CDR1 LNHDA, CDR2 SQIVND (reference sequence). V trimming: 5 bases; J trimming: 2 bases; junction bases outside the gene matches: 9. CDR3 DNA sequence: TGTGCCAGTAGTGGATCTACAGGGGTCGCCTACGAGCAGTACTTC. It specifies CASSGSTGVAYEQYF.